These 14 T cell receptor beta chains originate from one sample sequenced in a study of Ad26.COV2.S vaccination and SARS-CoV-2 variants. Treatment indicated: roughly 19 received Ad26.COV2.S at low or high dose, single or two shots; roughly five received placebo; per-sample allocation not given. Specimen acquisition occurred on day 63 following the initial vaccine or placebo injection. Here immunoSEQ multiplex PCR was the method, and the copy in TCRdb shows in-frame clones only, minus some. The top ten hold around 2% of the sample, which has more than 300,000 clones, roughly 86% seen once. The source material was peripheral blood, sampled in a trial of Ad26.COV2.S vaccine versus placebo. These receptor sequences come from a person between 18 and 65 years old who received the Ad26.COV2.S COVID-19 vaccine or a placebo.

This chain links TRBV12-3 or TRBV12-4 with TRBJ2-3, with D hard to call. V was cut by 2 bases and J by 5 bases, with 8 bases left in between. The CDR3 has 13 amino acids. The CDR3 is CASSLRLQDTQYF. CDR3 in DNA: TGTGCCAGCAGTTTACGATTACAAGATACGCAGTATTTT.

V usage is TRBV7-2 and J usage is TRBJ2-3; TRBD1 agrees at 7 bases. J was trimmed by 9 bases and V by 1 base; bases with no gene match: 1. Per germline, CDR1 SGHTA and CDR2 FQGNSA. This CDR3 has 12 residues. CDR3 sequence (DNA): TGTGCCAGCAGCTTAGGACAGGGCACGCAGTATTTT. It codes for CASSLGQGTQYF.

The V call is TRBV6-5, the J call TRBJ1-1; D uncertain. The V end was cut by 5 bases, the J end by 5 bases, with 18 bases between. CDR1 MNHEY and CDR2 SVGAGI come from the germline V gene. This CDR3 spans 15 amino acids. The CDR3 DNA reads as TGTGCCAGCAGTCCTGGGCCTGAGATGGGGACTGAAGCTTTCTTT. Translating gives CASSPGPEMGTEAFF.

The gene calls are TRBV14 and TRBJ2-2; 13 nucleotides agree with TRBD2. The CDR3 contains 18 residues. The ends lost 3 bases at V and 3 bases at J; junction bases unmatched: 7. Germline V gives CDR1 SGHDN, CDR2 FVKESK. The CDR3 nucleotides are TGTGCCAGCAGCCAGGGACTAGCGGGGAGGCGAGACACCGGGGAGCTGTTTTTT. This sequence encodes CASSQGLAGRRDTGELFF.

The chain employs TRBV21-1 and TRBJ1-6; TRBD1 was called by the table and not checked on the DNA. TRBV21-1 is tagged as a pseudogene. This CDR3 contains 15 residues. The CDR3 region has the DNA TGTGCCTCCTCGACTGGACAGGGGTATAATTCACCCCTCCACTTT. This translates into CASSTGQGYNSPLHF.

The chain uses TRBV15 and TRBJ1-1; D perhaps matches TRBD1 (5 bases). Germline lookup yields CDR1 LNHNV and CDR2 YYDKDF (reference sequence). Trimming removed 8 bases at V and 3 bases at J, with 13 bases between. The CDR3 loop spans 13 amino acids. CDR3 residues: CATGSGPDTEAFF. The CDR3 nucleotides read TGTGCCACCGGGTCAGGGCCGGACACTGAAGCTTTCTTT.

The V gene is TRBV5-5, the J gene TRBJ2-2; 8 bases are a match to TRBD1. This CDR3 has 14 residues. After removal of 4 bases from V and 6 bases from J, the junction contained 5 bases not matched to a gene. Per germline, CDR1 SGHKS and CDR2 YYEKEE (reference sequence). CDR3 nucleotides: TGTGCCAGCAGCCAGGACAGGGTTGCCGGGGAGCTGTTTTTT. Translated, it gives CASSQDRVAGELFF.

The chain uses TRBV6-1 and TRBJ1-2, with D hard to call. Looked up from germline, CDR1 is MNHNS and CDR2 is SASEGT. The V end was cut by 3 bases, the J end by 5 bases, with 4 bases between. The length of the CDR3 is 11 residues. In DNA, the CDR3 is TGTGCCAGCAGTGACCCTTATGGCTACACCTTC. It is translated as CASSDPYGYTF.

This rearrangement joins TRBV6-6 to TRBJ1-4; D gene unclear. Germline CDR1 is MNHNY and CDR2 is SVGAGI (reference sequence). This CDR3 has 13 residues. The V end lost 7 bases, the J end lost 8 bases, and 14 bases lay between the germline ends. The CDR3 DNA sequence: TGTGCCAGCATGACCACGATGGGGGAAAAACTGTTTTTT. This codes for CASMTTMGEKLFF.

This chain uses TRBV7-9 with TRBJ2-1, with 7 bases lining up with TRBD2. The CDR3 sequence is 17 residues long. CDR1 and CDR2 (germline): SEHNR, FQNEAQ (reference sequence). The trim removed 1 base at V and 4 bases at J, leaving 10 bases unmatched. CDR3 DNA: TGTGCCAGCAGCTTAGTGCTGGGCGGGGGTTCGTACAATGAGCAGTTCTTC. Translating gives CASSLVLGGGSYNEQFF.

The rearrangement joins TRBV7-6 to TRBJ2-7; a weak D match, TRBD2 (5 bases). V was trimmed by 2 bases and J by 3 bases, leaving 14 bases between them. Looked up from germline, CDR1 is SGHVS and CDR2 is FNYEAQ. The CDR3 contains 15 residues. The CDR3 bases are TGTGCCAGCAGCTTAAATGGAGGCGGAGGCTACGAGCAGTACTTC. Protein: CASSLNGGGGYEQYF.

The CDR3 nucleotides are TGTGCCAGCAGTACGTACGGGACAGGGTCGGGCTATGGCTACACCTTC. Translation gives CASSTYGTGSGYGYTF. The chain combines TRBV27 with TRBJ1-2; 9 nucleotides match TRBD1. This CDR3 is built from 16 residues. V shed 5 bases and J 4 bases; nucleotides not matched to a gene: 11. The germline V gene has CDR1 MNHEY and CDR2 SMNVEV (reference sequence).

The chain recombines TRBV5-1 with TRBJ2-3, with D unclear. Germline CDR1 and CDR2: SGHRS and YFSETQ. This CDR3 is 13 amino acids long. Trimming stripped 2 bases from V and 4 bases from J, with 8 bases between. CDR3 coding DNA: TGCGCCAGCAGCTTTAGGAATCCAGATACGCAGTATTTT. Amino acids: CASSFRNPDTQYF.

The CDR3 sequence is CASSSDSFWREQYF. The CDR3 nucleotides read TGTGCCAGCAGCTCGGACAGCTTTTGGCGCGAGCAGTACTTC. This chain connects TRBV11-2 to TRBJ2-7; TRBD1 might be the D (6 bases). V gave up 4 bases and J gave up 6 bases, with 16 bases separating them. The germline CDR1 and CDR2 sequences are SGHAT and FQNNGV. The CDR3 has 14 residues.